One sample yielded the 23 T cell receptor beta chains listed below, sequenced in a study of CD8 T cells in ankylosing spondylitis. Study findings and constraints: Blood from ankylosing spondylitis patients appeared to carry a characteristic roughly 8-variant TCR beta motif.

One entry per CDR3 protein, called by TCRdb with MiXCR from the 5' RACE reads. The sample yields 670,000 or so distinct CDR3 sequences, 15% to 20% seen once. Their specific antigens are unknown. Input material: blood, either unsorted or a sorted T cell fraction (not recorded which). The receptors were gathered from a male donor with ankylosing spondylitis.

This clonotype appeared a few times. The V and J genes are TRBV20-1 and TRBJ1-5, with 10 nucleotides matching TRBD1. Germline values: CDR1 DFQATT, CDR2 SNEGSKA (reference sequence). The CDR3 consists of 16 residues. Unmatched junction bases numbered 9, after V lost 1 base and J lost 6 bases. CDR3 loop: CSARGDRGKGSQPQHF. The DNA for the CDR3 is TGCAGTGCTAGAGGGGACAGGGGTAAAGGGAGTCAGCCCCAGCATTTT.

This clonotype has a handful of counts. This chain links TRBV12-3 or TRBV12-4 with TRBJ1-3, with 7 bases lining up with TRBD1. V trimming: 5 bases; J trimming: 3 bases; junction bases outside the gene matches: 10. This CDR3 region has 16 residues. The CDR3 sequence: CASSTPDQGDGNTIYF. The CDR3 nucleotides are TGTGCCAGCAGTACGCCCGATCAGGGGGATGGAAACACCATATATTTT.

The chain couples TRBV12-3 or TRBV12-4 to TRBJ2-5; weak D call: TRBD1 (6 bases). V lost 6 bases to trimming and J lost 1 base, with 15 bases between them. The CDR3 is 15 amino acids. CDR3: CASSLSTGTQETQYF. CDR3 DNA: TGTGCCAGCAGCTTATCCACAGGGACCCAAGAGACCCAGTACTTC.

This clonotype was seen only a few times. V is TRBV20-1 and J is TRBJ2-5; maybe TRBD1 (6 bases). The CDR3 is 13 amino acids. The V gene lost 5 bases and the J gene lost 4 bases, with 14 bases spanning the gap. Germline V gene lookup returns CDR1 DFQATT and CDR2 SNEGSKA (reference sequence). Here the CDR3 reads CSALRGVGETQYF. CDR3 DNA: TGCAGTGCTCTCAGGGGTGTAGGAGAGACCCAGTACTTC.

The DNA for the CDR3 is TGCGCCAGCAGCCACGACCCTAGCGTCCCCTACGAGCAGTACTTC. This encodes CASSHDPSVPYEQYF. The genes are TRBV4-3 and TRBJ2-7, with D perhaps matching TRBD2 (6 bases). Germline values: CDR1 LGHNA, CDR2 YSLEER. This CDR3 spans 15 amino acids. With 3 bases removed from V and 2 bases from J, the gap between germline ends came to 14 bases.

This clonotype was found a few times. V is TRBV5-1 and J is TRBJ2-7; D ambiguous. Germline lookup yields CDR1 SGHRS and CDR2 YFSETQ. The ends were cut back, 4 bases at V and 0 bases at J, with 14 bases in the middle. This CDR3 contains 15 residues. CDR3 in amino acids: CASSPDPISSYEQYF. The CDR3 DNA is TGCGCCAGCAGCCCGGACCCAATCAGCTCCTACGAGCAGTACTTC.

This clonotype has a count of ten or more. The chain joins TRBV6-5 to TRBJ2-7; D remains ambiguous. Germline CDR1 is MNHEY and CDR2 is SVGAGI. This CDR3 comprises 11 residues. V dropped 0 bases and J dropped 7 bases, with 4 bases sitting between them. Written as DNA, the CDR3 is TGTGCCAGCAGTTACTCAGGGGAGCAGTACTTC. Protein: CASSYSGEQYF.

In this sample, this clonotype turned up a few times. This sequence joins TRBV9 and TRBJ1-3; D ambiguous. Trimming shortened V by 4 bases and J by 4 bases, and 18 bases separated the two germline ends. CDR1 and CDR2 (germline): SGDLS, YYNGEE. The CDR3 has 16 amino acids. The CDR3 region has the DNA TGTGCCAGCAGCCCAGACCTTTTCCACGCCGGAAACACCATATATTTT. Translating it yields CASSPDLFHAGNTIYF.

In this sample, this clonotype turned up many times. The chain employs TRBV18 and TRBJ1-6; D remains unclear. Trimming stripped 6 bases from V and 8 bases from J, with 17 bases between. CDR3 size: 15 residues. Germline loops: CDR1 KGHSH, CDR2 LQKENI. CDR3 amino acids: CASSLNPKGDSPLHF. DNA for the CDR3: TGTGCCAGCTCGCTAAACCCGAAAGGTGATTCACCCCTCCACTTT.

This sequence joins TRBV11-1 and TRBJ2-3, with D possibly TRBD2 on 5 matching bases. This CDR3 is built from 18 residues. V gave up 2 bases and J gave up 6 bases, with 24 bases separating them. The germline gives CDR1 SGHAT, CDR2 FQDESV (reference sequence). This CDR3 reads CASSLPHLGVSAGDTQYF. In nucleotides, the CDR3 is TGTGCCAGCAGCTTACCCCATTTGGGAGTATCGGCCGGCGATACGCAGTATTTT.

This chain joins TRBV5-1 and TRBJ2-3; 7 positions match TRBD2. Germline values: CDR1 SGHRS, CDR2 YFSETQ. The CDR3 extends over 16 amino acids. After removal of 0 bases from V and 1 base from J, the junction contained 5 bases not matched to a gene. CDR3 sequence: CASSLVGREGTDTQYF. As DNA, the CDR3 is TGCGCCAGCAGCTTGGTTGGGAGGGAGGGCACAGATACGCAGTATTTT.

The chain joins TRBV6-6 to TRBJ2-7; D is unclear. Trimming cost V 4 bases and J 7 bases, with 8 bases left between them. This CDR3 is 11 amino acids long. Germline V lookup: CDR1 MNHNY, CDR2 SVGAGI (reference sequence). The CDR3 DNA is TGTGCCAGCAGTTCTTCCCGGGAGCAGTACTTC. Translated, it gives CASSSSREQYF.

The chain links TRBV9 to TRBJ1-2, with 7 positions matching TRBD1. Germline values: CDR1 SGDLS, CDR2 YYNGEE. Trimming removed 4 bases from V and 7 bases from J; junction bases left unmatched: 7. The CDR3 is made up of 13 amino acids. The CDR3 sequence is CASSPQGQSGYTF. In DNA, the CDR3 is TGTGCCAGCAGCCCCCAGGGACAGTCTGGCTACACCTTC. Using reference TRBV9 and TRBJ1-2 for the parts outside the CDR3, the full variable domain is DSGVTQTPKHLITATGQRVTLRCSPRSGDLSVYWYQQSLDQGLQFLIQYYNGEERAKGNILERFSAQQFPDLHSELNLSSLELGDSALYFCASSPQGQSGYTFGSGTRLTVV.

This clonotype was seen ten or more times. V and J are TRBV12-3 or TRBV12-4 and TRBJ2-5; TRBD1 agrees at 7 bases. J gave up 9 bases and V 7 bases, and 11 bases lay outside the gene matches. The CDR3 contains 13 residues. The CDR3 region is CASNRDSAWAQYF. The CDR3 bases are TGTGCCAGCAATAGGGACAGCGCTTGGGCCCAGTACTTC.

In this sample, this clonotype turned up many times. The V gene is TRBV4-1, the J gene TRBJ1-6; 8 bases are shared with TRBD1. V was pared by 2 bases and J by 7 bases, with 4 bases of the junction left unmatched. CDR3 length equals 15 residues. The germline CDR1 and CDR2 sequences are MGHRA and YSYEKL. The CDR3 sequence is CASSQIRQGNSPLHF. For the CDR3, the DNA is TGCGCCAGCAGCCAAATCAGACAGGGGAATTCACCCCTCCACTTT.

The chain is built from TRBV20-1 and TRBJ2-1, with 8 positions matching TRBD2. The CDR3 contains 15 residues. The germline V gene has CDR1 DFQATT and CDR2 SNEGSKA (reference sequence). V lost 1 base and J lost 3; bases outside the gene matches: 5. The CDR3 DNA follows: TGCAGTGCTAGAGTAAGCGGGAGAGTCTACAATGAGCAGTTCTTC. It yields the protein CSARVSGRVYNEQFF.

A single count supports this clonotype. The V gene is TRBV5-1, the J gene TRBJ2-5; D unclear. Looked up from germline, CDR1 is SGHRS and CDR2 is YFSETQ. The CDR3 is 13 amino acids. The V gene lost 0 bases and the J gene lost 4 bases, with 7 bases spanning the gap. The CDR3 protein is CASSLADSETQYF. In DNA, the CDR3 is TGCGCCAGCAGCTTGGCCGACTCAGAGACCCAGTACTTC.

This chain links TRBV12-3 or TRBV12-4 with TRBJ1-1; no clear D. This CDR3 region has 14 residues. Trimming left V 3 bases short and J 5 bases short, with 13 bases between. The CDR3 DNA reads as TGTGCCAGCAGTTTTGGTGGGGTAAAAACTGAAGCTTTCTTT. Amino acid sequence: CASSFGGVKTEAFF.

This clonotype was seen a handful of times. This chain connects TRBV6-2 or TRBV6-3 to TRBJ2-7; 7 nucleotides line up with TRBD2. The germline gives CDR1 MNHEY, CDR2 SVGEGT. V dropped 6 bases and J dropped 0; count of bases not matched to a gene: 8. This CDR3 spans 15 amino acids. The CDR3 bases are TGTGCCAGCAGAGAAAGCGGGACGAGCTCCTACGAGCAGTACTTC. Translating gives CASRESGTSSYEQYF.

The J gene is TRBJ2-3, the V gene TRBV2; the match to TRBD2 covers 10 bases. There are 16 residues in the CDR3. Germline assignment: CDR1 SNHLY and CDR2 FYNNEI. Trimming cost V 5 bases and J 2 bases; bases outside gene matches: 7. As DNA, the CDR3 is TGTGCCAGCAGTCCCCAACTAGCGGGGTACACAGATACGCAGTATTTT. This encodes CASSPQLAGYTDTQYF.

The chain joins TRBV11-2 to TRBJ2-3; D remains ambiguous. The CDR3 runs 12 residues. Germline CDR1 and CDR2: SGHAT and FQNNGV. Trimming took 0 bases from V and 9 from J, leaving 7 bases between them. The DNA for the CDR3 is TGTGCCAGCAGCTTAGAGGGCAGAACGCAGTATTTT. It is translated as CASSLEGRTQYF.

This clonotype was observed a handful of times. The rearrangement joins TRBV20-1 to TRBJ2-5; 12 bases fit TRBD2. CDR3 length: 14 residues. Germline V CDR1 and CDR2: DFQATT, SNEGSKA (reference sequence). Trimming cost V 6 bases and J 5 bases; bases outside gene matches: 7. In DNA, the CDR3 is TGCAGTGCCCATCCTAGCGGGGGGGTTGAGACCCAGTACTTC. Its translation is CSAHPSGGVETQYF.

CDR3 coding DNA: TGTGCCAGCAGCAAGGGGCAGGGGGACACTGAAGCTTTCTTT. Amino acid sequence: CASSKGQGDTEAFF. The chain couples TRBV21-1 to TRBJ1-1; the table names TRBD1, a call not compared with the DNA. TRBV21-1 is designated a pseudogene. The CDR3 is made up of 14 amino acids.